Listed below are T cell receptor beta chains from one sample, sequenced in a study of cytomegalovirus exposure and HLA in healthy donors. Profiling relied on immunoSEQ multiplex PCR, and the TCRdb table lists in-frame clones only, not all of them. The sample yields 300,000 to 400,000 clones, roughly 86% seen once. Sequences were obtained from PBMCs. Receptors were obtained from a man aged 25-45 years in good health and CMV-seronegative. Each CDR3 is given with its conserved first and last residue. The D gene is left open where the match is weak.

v_gene	j_gene	d_gene	CDR3aa
TRBV16	TRBJ1-3	-	CASSTRQGSGNTIYF
TRBV7-9	TRBJ2-2	-	CASTVNGQNTGELFF
TRBV9	TRBJ1-6	-	CASSPLAGTNSPLHF
TRBV4-1	TRBJ2-7	-	CASSLPGRTPEQYF
TRBV10-3	TRBJ2-7	-	CAISENLGGYEQYF
TRBV5-1	TRBJ2-2	TRBD1	CASSGTGDLVGELFF
TRBV6-1	TRBJ2-7	TRBD2	CASRERGSSYEQYF
TRBV5-4	TRBJ2-7	-	CASSLEVRVNEQYF
TRBV19	TRBJ1-1	-	CASSIAGTEAFF
TRBV18	TRBJ2-7	-	CASSPGSYEQYF
TRBV7-8	TRBJ2-5	-	CASSPAGASRETQYF
TRBV30	TRBJ1-6	-	CACTTGRTNSPLHF
TRBV19	TRBJ1-5	-	CASSLRNQPQHF
TRBV5-1	TRBJ2-7	TRBD2	CASSPGELAGGYEQYF
TRBV6-6	TRBJ2-7	-	CASSYDTGWVSEQYF
TRBV7-9	TRBJ2-1	-	CASSLVAHGQFF
TRBV5-1	TRBJ2-7	TRBD1	CASSYTTGTVSYEQYF
TRBV7-9	TRBJ2-7	-	CASSTGTGLRYEQYF
TRBV10-1	TRBJ2-1	TRBD2	CASSEFITGTSTYNEQFF
TRBV11-2	TRBJ2-5	-	CASSRGHPTETQYF
TRBV5-1	TRBJ2-3	TRBD2	CASSTAGGLTDTQYF
TRBV9	TRBJ2-1	TRBD2	CASSVEGHSGGDNEQFF
TRBV9	TRBJ1-1	-	CASSAPDRNTEAFF
TRBV27	TRBJ2-2	TRBD2	CASSSGAGTGELFF
TRBV2	TRBJ2-7	-	CASREQSGRTEQYF
TRBV11-2	TRBJ1-5	-	CASSLGGQLNQPQHF
TRBV6-5	TRBJ2-5	TRBD1	CASSYWKTGPAQYF
TRBV19	TRBJ1-4	-	CASSPGRGEKLFF
TRBV5-4	TRBJ2-5	TRBD2	CASSLGGSGGLFLQETQYF
TRBV6-1	TRBJ2-7	TRBD1	CASSLDRANSYEQYF
TRBV11-2	TRBJ2-5	-	CASSLAGQILFETQYF
TRBV4-2	TRBJ1-2	-	CASSQAAQEDYGYTF
TRBV5-6	TRBJ2-7	TRBD2	CASSLGSGGLNEQYF
TRBV2	TRBJ2-3	TRBD1	CASRNRGFTDTQYF
TRBV5-1	TRBJ2-1	-	CASSLVQGSSYNEQFF
TRBV4-1	TRBJ1-5	-	CASSKSDSSYVSNQPQHF
TRBV7-9	TRBJ2-7	TRBD1	CASSPWDRSYEQYF
TRBV14	TRBJ2-1	-	CASSPDRLIYNEQFF
TRBV4-3	TRBJ2-7	TRBD1	CASSQEGRTGGIYEQYF
TRBV2	TRBJ1-2	TRBD1	CATRTGSNYGYTF
TRBV5-5	TRBJ1-6	-	CASSLDPDRSALHSPLHF
TRBV30	TRBJ2-1	-	CAWSVGRGNNEQFF
TRBV9	TRBJ2-1	TRBD2	CASSVLAGGSNEQFF
TRBV18	TRBJ2-2	-	CASSPVSPNTGELFF
TRBV6-1	TRBJ2-1	-	CASSEGVHRGNEQFF
TRBV11-2	TRBJ1-4	-	CASSSTPWTNEKLFF
TRBV13	TRBJ1-4	-	CASSLRGRTNEKLFF
TRBV27	TRBJ1-5	TRBD1	CASSLTGGRDQPQHF